Listed here is a single T cell receptor (beta chain). The age range of participants was about 18 to 90 years, with residence in under 30 US areas. Clinical history as reported by participants underpinned cohort assignment. The study recruited exposed participants who had met a COVID-19 case within 2 weeks before entry. Generated by immunoSEQ multiplex PCR, the TCRdb table keeps only in-frame clones and is missing some. The sample includes 200,000 to 250,000 clones, 83% of them seen just once. The data stem from a study of blood T cell repertoires in COVID-19. Study in general: Sample material is recorded as cDNA or gDNA derived from T cells, B-cell-depleted T cells, or PBMCs.

The ends were cut back, 4 bases at V and 11 bases at J, with 11 bases in the middle. The CDR3 is 11 amino acids. The receptor was derived from a woman in her forties or fifties who had been exposed to COVID-19. The sequencing input was PBMCs or T cells enriched from blood (not recorded which). The chain links TRBV12-3 or TRBV12-4 to TRBJ1-1, with TRBD1 as a possible D gene (5 bases). CDR3 amino acids: CASSYGGRAFF. CDR3 DNA: TGTGCCAGCAGTTACGGGGGAAGGGCTTTCTTT.